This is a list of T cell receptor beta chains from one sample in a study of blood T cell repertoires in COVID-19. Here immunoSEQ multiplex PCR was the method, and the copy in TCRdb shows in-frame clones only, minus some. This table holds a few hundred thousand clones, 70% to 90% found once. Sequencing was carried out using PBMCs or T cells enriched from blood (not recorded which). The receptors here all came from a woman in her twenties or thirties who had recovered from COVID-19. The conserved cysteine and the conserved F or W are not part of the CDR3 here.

cdr3_aa: ASSLSQGAAGELF
v_call: TRBV5-4

cdr3_aa: ASSYRDMLF
v_call: TRBV6-6

cdr3_aa: ASSLAGAFTDTQY
v_call: TRBV7-3

cdr3_aa: ASSPQGRGQPQH
v_call: TRBV27

cdr3_aa: ASSLSLRGFAYEQY
v_call: TRBV6-5

cdr3_aa: ASSLAGQGNNEQF
v_call: TRBV2

cdr3_aa: ASSMGRNNYGYT
v_call: TRBV19

cdr3_aa: ASSQQTQGYEQY
v_call: TRBV5-1

cdr3_aa: ASSQDLPGLNTEAF
v_call: TRBV4-1

cdr3_aa: AWSVLGGARTGELF
v_call: TRBV30

cdr3_aa: AISEAPWDKRNEQF
v_call: TRBV10-3

cdr3_aa: ASSQGIAGGYNEQF
v_call: TRBV4-2

cdr3_aa: ANSGGDGTDTQY
v_call: TRBV11-1

cdr3_aa: ASSTTALMNTEAF
v_call: TRBV19

cdr3_aa: ASSLRGTSGGLFTDTQY
v_call: TRBV7-3

cdr3_aa: ASKKQGPRNYGYT
v_call: TRBV6-5

cdr3_aa: ASSPSQWGGRNEQF
v_call: TRBV19

cdr3_aa: AWRWTGSLNTEAF
v_call: TRBV30

cdr3_aa: ASSLASINYGYT
v_call: TRBV7-9

cdr3_aa: ASNHRTGPPPGAPYT
v_call: TRBV13

cdr3_aa: ASSRTLAGVTYEQY
v_call: TRBV4-3

cdr3_aa: ATRDRNSYEQY
v_call: TRBV28

cdr3_aa: ASSVRLGGDAEAF
v_call: TRBV2

cdr3_aa: ASSYGGGGRTDTQY
v_call: TRBV6-5

cdr3_aa: ASSIIRGRGEQY
v_call: TRBV19

cdr3_aa: ASSREDRGRNTEAF
v_call: TRBV19

cdr3_aa: ASSWATFYT
v_call: TRBV4-1

cdr3_aa: ASSAGQGFGNQPQH
v_call: TRBV9

cdr3_aa: ASSQLDLMSSYEQY
v_call: TRBV4-1

cdr3_aa: ASRGGLAGIY
v_call: TRBV12-3/TRBV12-4

cdr3_aa: ASSHSDLTNEKLF
v_call: TRBV3-1/TRBV3-2

cdr3_aa: ASSHGTLNYGYT
v_call: TRBV14

cdr3_aa: ASSLAETQY
v_call: TRBV28

cdr3_aa: ASSPAGQSNQPQH
v_call: TRBV9

cdr3_aa: AMESRGEQY
v_call: TRBV30

cdr3_aa: ASSQEPARRGANVLT
v_call: TRBV4-1

cdr3_aa: ASSPPGQNYNEQF
v_call: TRBV7-9

cdr3_aa: ASSRAGTAPQETQY
v_call: TRBV27

cdr3_aa: ASSVQGRQETQY
v_call: TRBV19

cdr3_aa: ASSQIVTGSSGANVLT
v_call: TRBV3-1/TRBV3-2

cdr3_aa: ASSQVGGLYYGYT
v_call: TRBV4-2

cdr3_aa: ASSQESRGYNEQF
v_call: TRBV4-3

cdr3_aa: ASSEGAQGPSPLH
v_call: TRBV4-1

cdr3_aa: ASSEMRGTEAF
v_call: TRBV6-1

cdr3_aa: ASSLLGSYNSPLH
v_call: TRBV27

cdr3_aa: ASSTTLNYGYT
v_call: TRBV27